These 27 T cell receptor beta chains were sequenced from one sample in a study of CD8 T cells in ankylosing spondylitis (dated by TCRdb to the late 2010s). The method was 5' RACE. Sequencing took place on an Illumina HiSeq 2500. Starting from the raw public reads, TCRdb applied fastp trimming at Q25, assembled clones with MiXCR and retained in-frame beta chains. Every entry covers one CDR3 protein and lists the most common genes and DNA from its rows. Here the sample has approximately 110,000 distinct CDR3 sequences; less than 25% occur a single time. Of the sample, around 12% is held by the ten largest clones. The sample consisted of synovial fluid, either unsorted or a sorted T cell fraction (not recorded which). The receptors derive from a male donor with ankylosing spondylitis.

The chain employs TRBV28 and TRBJ2-2, with D hard to call. Germline V lookup: CDR1 MDHEN, CDR2 SYDVKM. V was shortened by 2 bases and J by 0 bases, with 4 bases between the two germline ends. CDR3 length: 14 amino acids. CDR3 DNA: TGTGCCAGCAGTTTACCGACGAACACCGGGGAGCTGTTTTTT. Protein: CASSLPTNTGELFF.

V and J are TRBV24-1 and TRBJ2-2; D uncertain. CDR1 KGHDR and CDR2 SFDVKD come from the germline V gene. The CDR3 has 14 residues. V dropped 2 bases and J dropped 1 base, with 4 bases sitting between them. The CDR3 region is CATSDSLNTGELFF. CDR3 nucleotide sequence: TGTGCCACCAGTGATTCCCTGAACACCGGGGAGCTGTTTTTT.

This chain connects TRBV6-1 to TRBJ2-1, with D maybe TRBD1 (6 bases). The CDR3 has 12 residues. Germline CDR1 and CDR2: MNHNS and SASEGT. Here the CDR3 reads CAGGSFYNEQFF. CDR3 DNA sequence: TGTGCAGGGGGAAGCTTTTACAATGAGCAGTTCTTC.

The V and J genes are TRBV12-3 or TRBV12-4 and TRBJ2-7; possibly TRBD2 for D (6 bases). This CDR3 has 13 residues. The V and J ends lost 2 bases and 5 bases respectively, with 10 bases between them. The CDR3 here is CASSLTGRNEQYV. For the CDR3, the DNA is TGTGCCAGCAGTTTAACGGGGAGGAACGAGCAGTACGTC.

The genes are TRBV2 and TRBJ2-2, with 11 bases matching TRBD1. CDR1 and CDR2 from the germline V gene are SNHLY and FYNNEI. Trimming took 7 bases from V and 4 from J; bases not matched to a gene: 5. This CDR3 has 15 amino acids. For the CDR3, the DNA is TGTGCCAGCATAAACGGACAGGGGGCCACCGGGGAGCTGTTTTTT. Amino acid sequence: CASINGQGATGELFF.

This clonotype was counted only a few times. In this CDR3 the conserved last residue, phenylalanine or tryptophan, is missing, so a read error is likely. The gene calls are TRBV27 and TRBJ1-1; 7 nucleotides align to TRBD1. Per the germline V gene, CDR1 is MNHEY and CDR2 is SMNVEV (reference sequence). V lost 6 bases and J lost 5; bases outside the gene matches: 21. The CDR3 contains 18 residues. The CDR3: CASSSKPRQGGSGTEAFL. In nucleotides, the CDR3 is TGTGCCAGCAGCTCTAAACCTCGACAGGGCGGATCTGGGACTGAAGCTTTCCTT.

This clonotype was picked up a small number of times. The gene calls are TRBV7-9 and TRBJ2-5; D remains ambiguous. The germline V gene has CDR1 SEHNR and CDR2 FQNEAQ (reference sequence). The V gene lost 5 bases and the J gene lost 7 bases, with 11 bases spanning the gap. The CDR3 is made up of 12 amino acids. DNA for the CDR3: TGTGCCAGCAGCCTTGGTCCTCTGACCCAGTACTTC. Residues: CASSLGPLTQYF.

This clonotype was detected ten times or more. The rearrangement joins TRBV12-3 or TRBV12-4 to TRBJ2-2; D unclear. V was clipped by 6 bases and J by 3 bases, with 5 bases between them. This CDR3 has 12 amino acids. The CDR3 loop reads CASRSYTGELFF. In DNA form, the CDR3 reads TGTGCCAGCAGGAGTTACACCGGGGAGCTGTTTTTT.

This clonotype was found a few times. This chain joins TRBV5-1 and TRBJ2-7, with 8 positions matching TRBD2. The CDR3 has 16 residues. Trimming removed 0 bases from V and 4 bases from J; junction bases left unmatched: 9. Germline V gives CDR1 SGHRS, CDR2 YFSETQ. The CDR3, as DNA: TGCGCCAGCAGCTTGGCCCCCAGCGGGAGCGTTTACGAGCAGTACTTC. This translates into CASSLAPSGSVYEQYF.

This chain links TRBV12-3 or TRBV12-4 with TRBJ1-2, with a tentative D call TRBD1 (5 bases). CDR3 size: 14 residues. Trimming cost V 6 bases and J 5 bases, with 16 bases left between them. CDR3 loop: CASSYWLRGYGYTF. The CDR3 DNA sequence: TGTGCCAGCAGCTACTGGTTGAGGGGATATGGCTACACCTTC.

In regard to this clonotype: A read error may explain this, as a much larger clone is one base away. The conserved final phenylalanine or tryptophan is absent from the CDR3, which likely points to a read error. The gene calls are TRBV14 and TRBJ2-1, with D uncertain. Germline loops: CDR1 SGHDN, CDR2 FVKESK. The CDR3 is made up of 14 amino acids. The V end was cut by 0 bases, the J end by 6 bases, with 9 bases between. The CDR3 loop reads CASSQDPTLNEQFS. For the CDR3, the DNA is TGTGCCAGCAGCCAAGACCCTACCCTCAATGAGCAGTTCTCC.

This clonotype was found many times. This sequence joins TRBV25-1 and TRBJ2-1; D is undetermined. CDR1 MGHDK and CDR2 SYGVNS come from the germline V gene. The CDR3 runs 13 residues. V was trimmed by 7 bases and J by 0 bases, leaving 7 bases between them. The CDR3 region is CASTRSSYNEQFF. CDR3 nucleotide sequence: TGTGCCAGCACTCGAAGCTCCTACAATGAGCAGTTCTTC.

The V call is TRBV7-9, the J call TRBJ1-2, with 9 bases lining up with TRBD1. Losses at the gene ends were 5 bases for V and 4 bases for J; bases not matched to a gene: 5. CDR1 SEHNR and CDR2 FQNEAQ come from the germline V gene (reference sequence). This CDR3 comprises 14 residues. CDR3 nucleotide sequence: TGTGCCAGCAGCGCGGGACAGGGATCCTATGGCTACACCTTC. Translation gives CASSAGQGSYGYTF.

The chain recombines TRBV20-1 with TRBJ2-1, with TRBD2 matching 8 bases. The germline CDR1 and CDR2 sequences are DFQATT and SNEGSKA (reference sequence). This CDR3 contains 16 residues. The J segment lost 0 bases and the V segment lost 1 base, leaving 5 bases of the junction unmatched. CDR3 nucleotide sequence: TGCAGTGCTAGAGGAGGAAGCGGGAGCTCCTACAATGAGCAGTTCTTC. It specifies CSARGGSGSSYNEQFF.

This clonotype was detected a few times. This sequence joins TRBV29-1 and TRBJ2-1; weak D call: TRBD2 (6 bases). Germline loops: CDR1 SQVTM, CDR2 ANQGSEA. CDR3 size: 14 residues. V was shortened by 7 bases and J by 4 bases, with 17 bases between the two germline ends. The CDR3 loop is CSAWGGELYNEQFF. CDR3 DNA: TGCAGCGCCTGGGGCGGGGAATTGTACAATGAGCAGTTCTTC.

At least ten counts were recorded for this clonotype. The chain joins TRBV5-1 to TRBJ1-5; the D gene is possibly TRBD1 (5 bases). The CDR3 totals 14 residues. Trimming removed 0 bases from V and 4 bases from J, with 8 bases in between. In germline, CDR1 is SGHRS, CDR2 YFSETQ. DNA for the CDR3: TGCGCCAGCAGCTTGGCGGGGGGGAATCAGCCCCAGCATTTT. Encoded protein: CASSLAGGNQPQHF.

This clonotype was seen repeatedly, ten times or more. The rearrangement links TRBV12-3 or TRBV12-4 to TRBJ1-1; D might be TRBD1 (5 bases). The CDR3 is 14 amino acids. V lost 5 bases and J 0 bases, leaving 10 bases between the germline ends. In nucleotides, the CDR3 is TGTGCCAGCAGTCCGGGACCGCTGAACACTGAAGCTTTCTTT. It specifies CASSPGPLNTEAFF.

This clonotype has just a few counts. V usage is TRBV9 and J usage is TRBJ2-1, with 8 nucleotides matching TRBD2. V trimming: 4 bases; J trimming: 5 bases; junction bases outside the gene matches: 8. The germline CDR1 and CDR2 sequences are SGDLS and YYNGEE. The CDR3 has 15 amino acids. This CDR3 is CASSLGLDRDNEQFF. DNA of the CDR3: TGTGCCAGCAGCTTGGGACTAGACCGGGACAATGAGCAGTTCTTC.

The chain has TRBV20-1 and TRBJ1-2; TRBD1 aligns across 7 bases. In germline, CDR1 is DFQATT, CDR2 SNEGSKA (reference sequence). This CDR3 spans 12 amino acids. V was pared by 5 bases and J by 4 bases, with 4 bases of the junction left unmatched. The CDR3 is CSASDRVYGYTF. Here the CDR3 DNA reads TGCAGTGCTTCTGACAGGGTCTATGGCTACACCTTC.

This chain uses TRBV4-1 with TRBJ2-1; possible D gene TRBD1, 5 bases. CDR1 MGHRA and CDR2 YSYEKL come from the germline V gene. This CDR3 has 14 residues. The germline V and J ends were trimmed by 1 base and 8 bases, with 12 bases remaining between them. CDR3 DNA: TGCGCCAGCAGCCAAGCCTCGCAGGGCGATGAGCAGTTCTTC. Its translation is CASSQASQGDEQFF.

This clonotype was detected a few times. In nucleotides, the CDR3 is TGTGCCAGCAGCCAAGCAGGACAGGGACTTTACACCTTC. This sequence encodes CASSQAGQGLYTF. The V and J genes are TRBV3-1 and TRBJ1-2; 8 bases match TRBD1. V shed 1 base and J 11 bases; nucleotides not matched to a gene: 6. Germline values: CDR1 LGHDT, CDR2 YNNKEL (reference sequence). This CDR3 spans 13 amino acids.

The chain is built from TRBV5-5 and TRBJ2-5, with TRBD1 matching over 7 bases. The ends lost 2 bases at V and 4 bases at J; junction bases unmatched: 5. The germline V gene has CDR1 SGHKS and CDR2 YYEKEE (reference sequence). This CDR3 comprises 14 residues. CDR3 protein: CASSFRQGSETQYF. For the CDR3, the DNA is TGTGCCAGCAGCTTTCGACAGGGATCAGAGACCCAGTACTTC.

The V and J genes are TRBV29-1 and TRBJ2-3, with 9 bases identical to TRBD2. With V trimmed by 1 base and J by 0 bases, 5 bases remained unmatched. Germline CDR1 SQVTM, CDR2 ANQGSEA. The CDR3 has 16 residues. The CDR3 here is CSVEGGREGSTDTQYF. The CDR3, as DNA: TGCAGCGTTGAAGGGGGGCGGGAGGGAAGCACAGATACGCAGTATTTT.

J is TRBJ2-3 and V is TRBV29-1; D perhaps matches TRBD2 (5 bases). This CDR3 comprises 15 residues. V was pared by 3 bases and J by 2 bases, with 15 bases between. Germline V gene data show CDR1 as SQVTM and CDR2 as ANQGSEA. CDR3 sequence reads: CSVDGARDYTDTQYF. CDR3 nucleotides: TGCAGCGTTGACGGTGCGCGAGACTACACAGATACGCAGTATTTT.

This clonotype appeared many times. The V and J genes are TRBV7-9 and TRBJ2-1; 10 bases agree with TRBD2. The ends lost 0 bases at V and 8 bases at J; junction bases unmatched: 10. The CDR3 extends over 17 amino acids. Germline V gene lookup returns CDR1 SEHNR and CDR2 FQNEAQ (reference sequence). DNA for the CDR3: TGTGCCAGCAGCTTAGCGGGTGGTAGCGGGAGGTCTGATGAGCAGTTCTTC. Translated, it gives CASSLAGGSGRSDEQFF.

This clonotype was detected a few times. V and J are TRBV20-1 and TRBJ2-3; 11 bases are a match to TRBD2. Germline assignment: CDR1 DFQATT and CDR2 SNEGSKA (reference sequence). After removal of 5 bases from V and 3 bases from J, the junction contained 7 bases not matched to a gene. The CDR3 totals 15 residues. CDR3 sequence: CSARAPSGRTDTQYF. As DNA, the CDR3 is TGCAGTGCTCGAGCCCCTAGCGGGAGGACAGATACGCAGTATTTT.

CDR3 DNA sequence: TGCAGCGTTGGGTCGGGAGACGGTGGTACGCAGTATTTT. Its translation: CSVGSGDGGTQYF. The J gene is TRBJ2-3, the V gene TRBV29-1, with a tentative D call TRBD2 (6 bases). Germline CDR1 reads SQVTM; CDR2 reads ANQGSEA. The CDR3 length is 13 residues. Trimming cost V 4 bases and J 8 bases, with 16 bases left between them.